Each of the 11 T cell receptor beta chains below was sequenced from the same sample in a study of cytomegalovirus exposure and HLA in healthy donors. PCR was performed using 60 Vbeta and 13 Jbeta primers. Method: immunoSEQ multiplex PCR; TCRdb's copy keeps in-frame clones and lacks some. Of 170,000 or so clones detected, roughly 80% appear once; the ten largest clones hold 4.8%. Sample: PBMCs. The source of these receptors is a man between 18 and 35 years old in good health and CMV-seronegative.

The gene calls are TRBV6-7 and TRBJ2-3; 15 bases are a match to TRBD2. TRBV6-7 is identified as an open reading frame with a role that is uncertain. J gave up 2 bases and V 10 bases, and 16 bases lay outside the gene matches. There are 19 residues in the CDR3. CDR3 DNA sequence: TGTGCCATCGATATCGGCGCGGGACTAGCGGGAGGTTCCACAGATACGCAGTATTTT. This encodes CAIDIGAGLAGGSTDTQYF.

The chain has TRBV7-2 and TRBJ2-7; 8 bases are a match to TRBD1. Germline V gene data show CDR1 as SGHTA and CDR2 as FQGNSA. The CDR3 extends over 14 amino acids. The junction had 7 bases not matched to a gene; V was cut back by 5 bases and J by 4 bases. The CDR3 protein is CASSRRDRLYEQYF. The CDR3 DNA sequence: TGTGCCAGCAGCCGCCGGGACAGGCTTTACGAGCAGTACTTC.

On this clone itself: One junction end does not reproduce the germline sequence, and a read error may be involved. The gene calls are TRBV7-9 and TRBJ2-1, with 8 bases fitting TRBD1. The CDR3 loop spans 15 amino acids. Germline values: CDR1 SEHNR, CDR2 FQNEAQ (reference sequence). This chain's CDR3 is CSSSLTGVFYNEQFF. The CDR3 DNA is TGTTCCAGCAGCTTGACAGGGGTGTTCTACAATGAGCAGTTCTTC.

The CDR3 nucleotides are TGCAGCGTTGAAGGGGCCGACCTATCTGGAAACACCATATATTTT. Protein: CSVEGADLSGNTIYF. This sequence joins TRBV29-1 and TRBJ1-3; D remains ambiguous. CDR1 and CDR2 from the germline V gene are SQVTM and ANQGSEA. The CDR3 length is 15 residues. V was pared by 1 base and J by 1 base, with 11 bases between.

The V gene is TRBV5-1, the J gene TRBJ2-2, with TRBD1 as a possible D gene (7 bases). V lost 1 base and J lost 1, with 11 bases in between. The germline V gene encodes CDR1 SGHRS and CDR2 YFSETQ. There are 16 residues in the CDR3. In nucleotides, the CDR3 is TGCGCCAGCAGCTTGAGTCAGGGGGGGAACACCGGGGAGCTGTTTTTT. The encoded protein is CASSLSQGGNTGELFF. Combining the CDR3 with reference TRBV5-1 and TRBJ2-2 gives the whole variable domain KAGVTQTPRYLIKTRGQQVTLSCSPISGHRSVSWYQQTPGQGLQFLFEYFSETQRNKGNFPGRFSGRQFSNSRSEMNVSTLELGDSALYLCASSLSQGGNTGELFFGEGSRLTVL.

The chain uses TRBV7-3 and TRBJ2-1, with unresolved D. The length of the CDR3 is 15 residues. Trimming stripped 1 base from V and 10 bases from J, with 17 bases between. Looked up from germline, CDR1 is SGHTA and CDR2 is FQGTGA. The CDR3 bases are TGTGCCAGCAGCTTAAATCCCCTACCACGCGGCGAGCAGTTCTTC. Protein sequence: CASSLNPLPRGEQFF.

The chain carries TRBV6-1 and TRBJ2-2; D is perhaps TRBD1 (6 bases). The CDR3 consists of 18 residues. Trimming took 3 bases from V and 1 from J, leaving 18 bases between them. Germline V gene data show CDR1 as MNHNS and CDR2 as SASEGT. The CDR3 sequence: CASSDGFRGRGNTGELFF. As DNA, the CDR3 is TGTGCCAGCAGTGACGGGTTTCGGGGCAGGGGGAACACCGGGGAGCTGTTTTTT.

J is TRBJ2-6 and V is TRBV15, with unresolved D. V was pared by 1 base and J by 2 bases, with 6 bases between. From germline, CDR1 is LNHNV and CDR2 YYDKDF (reference sequence). This CDR3 has 15 amino acids. The DNA for the CDR3 is TGTGCCACCAGCAGAGGTCGAGCTGGGGCCAACGTCCTGACTTTC. Amino acid sequence: CATSRGRAGANVLTF.

V usage is TRBV6-5 and J usage is TRBJ1-4, with TRBD1 matching 9 bases. Trimming removed 5 bases from V and 8 bases from J; junction bases left unmatched: 9. Germline-derived CDR1 and CDR2 are MNHEY and SVGAGI. This CDR3 is built from 15 residues. CDR3 residues: CASSPPGQGQEKLFF. DNA of the CDR3: TGTGCCAGCAGTCCACCGGGACAGGGTCAAGAAAAACTGTTTTTT.

The chain carries TRBV19 and TRBJ1-1; 8 positions agree with TRBD1. Germline lookup yields CDR1 LNHDA and CDR2 SQIVND (reference sequence). This CDR3 region has 13 residues. V trimming: 6 bases; J trimming: 5 bases; junction bases outside the gene matches: 5. CDR3 DNA sequence: TGTGCCAGTAGGACAGGGGTAGGGACTGAAGCTTTCTTT. Translation: CASRTGVGTEAFF.

The chain has TRBV6-5 and TRBJ1-5, with D tentatively TRBD1 (6 bases). Germline-derived CDR1 and CDR2 are MNHEY and SVGAGI. The germline V and J ends were trimmed by 5 bases and 3 bases, with 14 bases remaining between them. The CDR3 is 15 amino acids. The CDR3 DNA follows: TGTGCCAGCAGTAAGGGGGGGCCCTACAATCAGCCCCAGCATTTT. This gives the protein CASSKGGPYNQPQHF.